The rows below give T cell receptor beta chains drawn from one sample of a study of blood T cell repertoires in COVID-19. Generated by immunoSEQ multiplex PCR, the TCRdb table keeps only in-frame clones and is missing some. The table has about 59,000 clones, around 73% seen once. Sequenced input: peripheral blood. The receptors were sampled from a man aged 80 or over with acute or convalescent COVID-19. CDR3s include the opening cysteine and the closing phenylalanine or tryptophan. D genes are given only for firm matches. Only part of the rows carry a size: once, few, many, or a class if the clone is expanded.

size	D	V	J	DNA	CDR3
-	TRBD1	TRBV5-6	TRBJ1-5	TGTGCCAGCAGCCCCGGGACAGGGGTAGGCAATCAGCCCCAGCATTTT	CASSPGTGVGNQPQHF
-	-	TRBV25-1	TRBJ1-2	TGTGCCAGCAGTGCGACCTCCGGGGACTCCTATGGCTACACCTTC	CASSATSGDSYGYTF
-	-	TRBV6-5	TRBJ1-1	TGTGCCAGCAGTTACGGGAGGAGGGCTGAAGCTTTCTTT	CASSYGRRAEAFF
-	TRBD2	TRBV7-9	TRBJ2-3	TGTGCCAGCAGCTGGGGGGGGACCACAGATACGCAGTATTTT	CASSWGGTTDTQYF
-	TRBD1	TRBV5-1	TRBJ1-1	TGCGCCAGCAGCAGGACAGGGGAGGTAACTGAAGCTTTCTTT	CASSRTGEVTEAFF
-	TRBD2	TRBV5-3	TRBJ2-1	TGTGCCAGAAGACTGGGACTAAGGGACAATGAGCAGTTCTTC	CARRLGLRDNEQFF
-	-	TRBV7-3	TRBJ1-1	TGTGCCAGCAGCTCAGGACAGAACACTGAAGCTTTCTTT	CASSSGQNTEAFF
few	-	TRBV29-1	TRBJ1-2	TGCAGCGTTGACAGGGTCTATGGCTACACCTTC	CSVDRVYGYTF
once	TRBD1	TRBV7-2	TRBJ2-7	TGTGCCAGCAGCTTGGCAGGGGGCGGGTACGAGCAGTACTTC	CASSLAGGGYEQYF
-	-	TRBV11-3	TRBJ2-7	TGTGCCAGCAGCTTAGGTGGCGGACATGGAACCTACGAGCAGTACTTC	CASSLGGGHGTYEQYF
-	TRBD1	TRBV3-1/TRBV3-2	TRBJ1-3	TGTGCCAGCAGCCGGGGACAGGGAGGAAACACCATATATTTT	CASSRGQGGNTIYF
-	-	TRBV6-5	TRBJ2-3	TGTGCCAGCAGGGGGAGGCAGGGCTGGGATACGCAGTATTTT	CASRGRQGWDTQYF
-	TRBD1	TRBV10-3	TRBJ1-2	TGTGCCATCAGCTGGACAGGGGATGGGGGCTACACCTTC	CAISWTGDGGYTF
-	TRBD1	TRBV6-5	TRBJ1-1	TGTGCCAGCAGTAGCACAGGGGGGGCTTTCTTT	CASSSTGGAFF
-	-	TRBV14	TRBJ2-7	TGTGCCAGCAGCCAACAGGGGTTTGGAGAGCAGTACTTC	CASSQQGFGEQYF
-	TRBD2	TRBV5-4	TRBJ2-7	TGTGCCAGCAGCATGGGGCTAGCGGGAGTGGCTAGGAGGGAGCAGTACTTC	CASSMGLAGVARREQYF
-	TRBD1	TRBV2	TRBJ1-2	TGTGCCAGCAGTGTTAAGCAGGGGGCGAATGGCTACACCTTC	CASSVKQGANGYTF
-	-	TRBV21-1	TRBJ1-5	TGTGCCAGCAGTCAAAGGTGGGACAGGGGGGACAATCAGCCCCAGCATTTT	CASSQRWDRGDNQPQHF
-	-	TRBV6-6	TRBJ1-5	TGTGCCAGCACCCTCGGGGGGAACCAGCCCCAGCATTTT	CASTLGGNQPQHF
-	-	TRBV5-4	TRBJ2-3	TGTGCCAGCAGCTTGGGTGGGGTGGGGGCCACAGATACGCAGTATTTT	CASSLGGVGATDTQYF
-	TRBD1	TRBV2	TRBJ1-4	TGTGCCAGCAGGGTTACAGGGGGCGGTGAAAAACTGTTTTTT	CASRVTGGGEKLFF
few	TRBD1	TRBV11-3	TRBJ2-1	TGTGCCAGCAGCACCGGGACAGGCACAACCAACAATGAGCAGTTCTTC	CASSTGTGTTNNEQFF
-	TRBD1	TRBV10-3	TRBJ1-4	TGTGCCATCAGTGACTGGGACAGGTCTGAAAAACTGTTTTTT	CAISDWDRSEKLFF
-	-	TRBV10-3	TRBJ2-2	TGTGCCATCAGTCCACTAGGCGTCGGGGAGCTGTTTTTT	CAISPLGVGELFF
-	TRBD2	TRBV29-1	TRBJ2-7	TGCAGCGTTGGGCTAGCGGGAGGGGTTTCCTTC	CSVGLAGGVSF
-	TRBD2	TRBV20-1	TRBJ2-1	TGCAGTGCTGAGAGCGGGAAGGAGCAGTTCTTC	CSAESGKEQFF
-	-	TRBV5-4	TRBJ1-2	TGTGCCAGCAGCTTGCAGGATGACTATGGCTACACCTTC	CASSLQDDYGYTF
-	-	TRBV9	TRBJ1-5	TGTGCCAGCAGCGTAGCTACCAATCAGCCCCAGCATTTT	CASSVATNQPQHF
-	TRBD2	TRBV11-2	TRBJ2-5	TGTGCCAGCAGCTCGAGACTAGCGATATACCAAGAGACCCAGTACTTC	CASSSRLAIYQETQYF
once	-	TRBV5-1	TRBJ1-1	TGCGCCAGCAGCCGAGACATGAACACTGAAGCTTTCTTT	CASSRDMNTEAFF
few	-	TRBV6-5	TRBJ1-2	TGTGCCAGCACCGTAACAGGGTTTTGGGGCTACACCTTC	CASTVTGFWGYTF
-	-	TRBV5-4	TRBJ1-4	TGTGCCAGCAGCCCTCAGGTAGGGGGGGCTGGCCCTAATGAAAAACTGTTTTTT	CASSPQVGGAGPNEKLFF
-	-	TRBV2	TRBJ1-6	TGTGCCAGCAGTGAATCCCTAGACTCGGCACCCCTCCACTTT	CASSESLDSAPLHF
once	-	TRBV10-1	TRBJ2-1	TGCGCCAGCAGCAGACTCCTGGGCGGGAATGAGCAGTTCTTC	CASSRLLGGNEQFF
-	-	TRBV7-2	TRBJ2-7	TGTGCCAGCAGCTTAGCGAGTGTAGGGGCCGAGCAGTACTTC	CASSLASVGAEQYF
-	TRBD1	TRBV10-3	TRBJ2-1	TGTGCCATCAGGTCGGGGACAGGGATCAATGAGCAGTTCTTC	CAIRSGTGINEQFF
-	-	TRBV5-1	TRBJ1-3	TGCGCCAGCAGACGTTCCGGGACTGACTCTGGAAACACCATATATTTT	CASRRSGTDSGNTIYF
-	TRBD1	TRBV12-5	TRBJ1-6	TGTGCTAGTGGTTTAACCGCAGGGGGCGCGGGTTCACCCCTCCACTTT	CASGLTAGGAGSPLHF
-	-	TRBV29-1	TRBJ1-1	TGCAGCGTCCCCGGAGGTATCCCGAACACTGAAGCTTTCTTT	CSVPGGIPNTEAFF
once	TRBD2	TRBV7-2	TRBJ2-1	TGTGCCAGCAGCTCCCATTCCTCTAGCGGGGTCGCATTCCCGCAGTTCTTC	CASSSHSSSGVAFPQFF
-	TRBD1	TRBV24-1	TRBJ2-3	TGTGCCACCAGTGAGGAGACCGGGACAGGGGACACAGATACGCAGTATTTT	CATSEETGTGDTDTQYF
-	TRBD2	TRBV2	TRBJ2-1	TGTGCCAGCATACTAGCGGGCACAGACTCCTACAATGAGCAGTTCTTC	CASILAGTDSYNEQFF
once	TRBD1	TRBV6-5	TRBJ1-5	TGTGCCAGCAGTTTCGACAGGGTGTATCAGCCCCAGCATTTT	CASSFDRVYQPQHF
-	-	TRBV6-6	TRBJ1-5	TGTGCCAGCAGTCTACAGCCGTACCAAATCTATAGCAATCAGCCCCAGCATTTT	CASSLQPYQIYSNQPQHF
once	-	TRBV18	TRBJ1-6	TGTGCCAGCTCACCACGGCAGTCTGGTTCACCCCTCCACTTT	CASSPRQSGSPLHF
many	TRBD1	TRBV27	TRBJ2-7	TGTGCCAGCAGTTTTTCCGGGACAGGGTCTTCCTACGAGCAGTACTTC	CASSFSGTGSSYEQYF